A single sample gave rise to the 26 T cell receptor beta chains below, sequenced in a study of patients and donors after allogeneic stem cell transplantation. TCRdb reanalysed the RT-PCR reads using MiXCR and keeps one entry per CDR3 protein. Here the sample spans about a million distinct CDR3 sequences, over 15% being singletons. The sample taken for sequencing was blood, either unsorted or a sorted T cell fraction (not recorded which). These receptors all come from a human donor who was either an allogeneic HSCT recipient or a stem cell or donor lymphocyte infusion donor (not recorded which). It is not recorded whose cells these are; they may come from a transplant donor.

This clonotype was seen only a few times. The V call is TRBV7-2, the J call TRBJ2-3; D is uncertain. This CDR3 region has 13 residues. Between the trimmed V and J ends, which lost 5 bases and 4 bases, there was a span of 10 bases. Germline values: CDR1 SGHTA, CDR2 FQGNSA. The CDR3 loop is CASSPPGSDTQYF. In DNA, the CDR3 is TGTGCCAGCAGCCCCCCGGGTTCAGATACGCAGTATTTT.

CDR3 protein: CASSLRGARGSPLHF. The CDR3, as DNA: TGCGCCAGCAGCTTAAGGGGGGCGCGCGGTTCACCCCTCCACTTT. The chain joins TRBV5-1 to TRBJ1-6; D is possibly TRBD1 (6 bases). Per the germline V gene, CDR1 is SGHRS and CDR2 is YFSETQ. The CDR3 runs to 15 residues. V lost 2 bases and J lost 9, with 15 bases in between. Filled out from reference TRBV5-1 and TRBJ1-6, the complete variable domain reads KAGVTQTPRYLIKTRGQQVTLSCSPISGHRSVSWYQQTPGQGLQFLFEYFSETQRNKGNFPGRFSGRQFSNSRSEMNVSTLELGDSALYLCASSLRGARGSPLHFGNGTRLTVT.

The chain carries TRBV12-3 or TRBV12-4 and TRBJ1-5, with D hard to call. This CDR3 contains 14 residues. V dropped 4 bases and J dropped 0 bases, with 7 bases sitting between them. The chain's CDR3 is CASSWTLSNQPQHF. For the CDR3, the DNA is TGTGCCAGCAGTTGGACTCTTAGCAATCAGCCCCAGCATTTT.

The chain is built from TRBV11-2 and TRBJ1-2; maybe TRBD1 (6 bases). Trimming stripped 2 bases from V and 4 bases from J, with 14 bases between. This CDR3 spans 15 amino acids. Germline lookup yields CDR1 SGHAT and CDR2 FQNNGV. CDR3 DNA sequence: TGTGCCAGCAGCTTAATACAGGGATTAGGCTATGGCTACACCTTC. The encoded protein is CASSLIQGLGYGYTF.

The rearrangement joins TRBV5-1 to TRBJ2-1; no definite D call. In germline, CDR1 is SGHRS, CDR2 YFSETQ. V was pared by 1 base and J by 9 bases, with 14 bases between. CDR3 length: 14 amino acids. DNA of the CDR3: TGCGCCAGCAGCTTGAAGGTTAGCTCTAGTGAGCAGTTCTTC. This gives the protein CASSLKVSSSEQFF.

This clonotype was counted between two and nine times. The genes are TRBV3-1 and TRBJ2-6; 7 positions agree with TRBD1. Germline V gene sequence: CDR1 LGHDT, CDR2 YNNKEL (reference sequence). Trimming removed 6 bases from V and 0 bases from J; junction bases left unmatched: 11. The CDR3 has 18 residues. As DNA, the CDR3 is TGTGCCAGCAGTCGCCTAAGGACAGGTGCCTCTGGGGCCAACGTCCTGACTTTC. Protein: CASSRLRTGASGANVLTF. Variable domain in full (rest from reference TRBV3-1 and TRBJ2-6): DTAVSQTPKYLVTQMGNDKSIKCEQNLGHDTMYWYKQDSKKFLKIMFSYNNKELIINETVPNRFSPKSPDKAHLNLHINSLELGDSAVYFCASSRLRTGASGANVLTFGAGSRLTVL.

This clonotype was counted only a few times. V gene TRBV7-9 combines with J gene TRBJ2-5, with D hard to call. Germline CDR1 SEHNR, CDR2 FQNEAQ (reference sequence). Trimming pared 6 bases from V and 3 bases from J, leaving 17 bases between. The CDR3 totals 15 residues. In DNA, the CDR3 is TGTGCCAGCAGACCCGTCCTAGACCCCAAAGAGACCCAGTACTTC. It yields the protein CASRPVLDPKETQYF.

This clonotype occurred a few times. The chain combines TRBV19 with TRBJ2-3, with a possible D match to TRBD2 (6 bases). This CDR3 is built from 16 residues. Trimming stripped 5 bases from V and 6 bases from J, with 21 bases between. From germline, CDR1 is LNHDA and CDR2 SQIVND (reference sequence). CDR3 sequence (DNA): TGTGCCAGTAGTTTTGGACTATTGATGATTTCGGATACGCAGTATTTT. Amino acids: CASSFGLLMISDTQYF.

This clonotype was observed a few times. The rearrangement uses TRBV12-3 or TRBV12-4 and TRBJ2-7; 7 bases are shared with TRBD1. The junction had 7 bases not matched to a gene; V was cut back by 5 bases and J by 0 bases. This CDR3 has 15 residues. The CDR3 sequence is CASSLTGANSYEQYF. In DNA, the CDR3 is TGTGCCAGCAGTCTCACAGGGGCGAACTCCTACGAGCAGTACTTC.

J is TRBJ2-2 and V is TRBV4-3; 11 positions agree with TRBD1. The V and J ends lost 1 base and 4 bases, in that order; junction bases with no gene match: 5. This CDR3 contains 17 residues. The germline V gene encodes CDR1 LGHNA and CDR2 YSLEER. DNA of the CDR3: TGCGCCAGCAGCCAAGGGGGGACAGGGGGGTTCACCGGGGAGCTGTTTTTT. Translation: CASSQGGTGGFTGELFF.

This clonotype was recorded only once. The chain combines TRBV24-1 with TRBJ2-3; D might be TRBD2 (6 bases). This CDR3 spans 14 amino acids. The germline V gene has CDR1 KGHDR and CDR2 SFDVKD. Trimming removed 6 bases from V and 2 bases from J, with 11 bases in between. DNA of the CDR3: TGTGCCACCAGTCGGGACTTATTCACAGATACGCAGTATTTT. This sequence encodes CATSRDLFTDTQYF.

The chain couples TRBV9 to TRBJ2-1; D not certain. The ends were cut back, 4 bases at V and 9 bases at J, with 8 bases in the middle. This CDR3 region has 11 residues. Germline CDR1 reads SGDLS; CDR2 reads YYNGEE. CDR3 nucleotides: TGTGCCAGCAGCACACTGGGTGAGCAGTTCTTC. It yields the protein CASSTLGEQFF.

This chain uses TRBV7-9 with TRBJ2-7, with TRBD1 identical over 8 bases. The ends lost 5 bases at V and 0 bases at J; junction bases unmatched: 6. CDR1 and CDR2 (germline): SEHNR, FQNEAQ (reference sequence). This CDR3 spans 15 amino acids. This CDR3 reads CASSDRDRLSYEQYF. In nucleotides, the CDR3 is TGTGCCAGCAGCGACCGGGACAGGCTCTCCTACGAGCAGTACTTC. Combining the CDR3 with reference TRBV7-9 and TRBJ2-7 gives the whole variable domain DTGVSQNPRHKITKRGQNVTFRCDPISEHNRLYWYRQTLGQGPEFLTYFQNEAQLEKSRLLSDRFSAERPKGSFSTLEIQRTEQGDSAMYLCASSDRDRLSYEQYFGPGTRLTVT.

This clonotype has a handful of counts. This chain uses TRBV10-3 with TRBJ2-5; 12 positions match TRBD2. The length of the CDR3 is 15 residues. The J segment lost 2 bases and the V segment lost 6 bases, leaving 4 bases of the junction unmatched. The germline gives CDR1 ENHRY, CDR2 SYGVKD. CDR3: CAIRETSGGQETQYF. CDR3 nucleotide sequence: TGTGCCATCAGGGAGACTAGCGGGGGACAAGAGACCCAGTACTTC.

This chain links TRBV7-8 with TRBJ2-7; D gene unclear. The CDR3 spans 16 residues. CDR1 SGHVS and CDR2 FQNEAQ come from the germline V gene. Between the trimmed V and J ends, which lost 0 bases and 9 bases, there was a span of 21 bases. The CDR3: CASSLAWFKGPQVQYF. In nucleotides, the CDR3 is TGTGCCAGCAGCTTAGCGTGGTTCAAAGGACCCCAAGTGCAGTACTTC.

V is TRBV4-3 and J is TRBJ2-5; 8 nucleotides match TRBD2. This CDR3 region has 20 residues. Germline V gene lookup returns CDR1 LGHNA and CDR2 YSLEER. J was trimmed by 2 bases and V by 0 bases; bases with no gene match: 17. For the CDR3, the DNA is TGCGCCAGCAGCCAAGATTGGGGTGCGCGGGGGGCCATCCTTCAAGAGACCCAGTACTTC. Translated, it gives CASSQDWGARGAILQETQYF.

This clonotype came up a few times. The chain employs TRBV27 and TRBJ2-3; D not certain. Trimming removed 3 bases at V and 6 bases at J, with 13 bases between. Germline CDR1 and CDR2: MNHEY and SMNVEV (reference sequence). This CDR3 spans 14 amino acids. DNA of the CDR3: TGTGCCAGCAGTTTTTTTGGGCGTGAGGATACGCAGTATTTT. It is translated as CASSFFGREDTQYF.

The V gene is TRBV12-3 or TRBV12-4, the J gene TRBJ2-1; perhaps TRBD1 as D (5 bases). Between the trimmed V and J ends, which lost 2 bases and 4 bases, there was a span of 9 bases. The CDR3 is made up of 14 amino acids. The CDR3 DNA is TGTGCCAGCAGTTTATCGACAGATTACAATGAGCAGTTCTTC. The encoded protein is CASSLSTDYNEQFF.

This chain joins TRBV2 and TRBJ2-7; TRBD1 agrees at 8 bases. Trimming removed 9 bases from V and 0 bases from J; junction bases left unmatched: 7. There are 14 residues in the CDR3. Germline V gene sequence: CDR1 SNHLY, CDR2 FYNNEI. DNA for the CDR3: TGTGCCAGTTTACAGGGGGTCCTCTCCTACGAGCAGTACTTC. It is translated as CASLQGVLSYEQYF.

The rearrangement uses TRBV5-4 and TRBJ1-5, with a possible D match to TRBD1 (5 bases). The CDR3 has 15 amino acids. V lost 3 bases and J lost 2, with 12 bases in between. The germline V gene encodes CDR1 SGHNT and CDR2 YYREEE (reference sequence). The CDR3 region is CASSSGVPGNQPQHF. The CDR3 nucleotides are TGTGCCAGCAGCTCGGGGGTCCCGGGCAATCAGCCCCAGCATTTT.

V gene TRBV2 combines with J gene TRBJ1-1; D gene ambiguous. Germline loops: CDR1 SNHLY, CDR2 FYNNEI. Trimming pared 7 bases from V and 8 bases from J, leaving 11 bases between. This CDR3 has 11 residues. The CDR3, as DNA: TGTGCCAGCAAGGGAAGACGCGAAGCTTTCTTT. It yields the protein CASKGRREAFF.

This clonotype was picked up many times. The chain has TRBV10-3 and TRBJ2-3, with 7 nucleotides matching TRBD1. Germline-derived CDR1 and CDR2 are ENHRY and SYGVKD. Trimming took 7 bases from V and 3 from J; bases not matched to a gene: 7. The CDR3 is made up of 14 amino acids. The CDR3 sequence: CAIKRDRQTDTQYF. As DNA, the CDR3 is TGTGCCATCAAGAGGGACAGACAGACAGATACGCAGTATTTT.

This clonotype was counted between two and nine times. CDR3 bases: TGTGCCGTGAGCGGGAGGGCCTCCTACGAGCAGTACTTC. Translating it yields CAVSGRASYEQYF. This chain links TRBV10-3 with TRBJ2-7, with 10 bases matching TRBD2. The germline V gene has CDR1 ENHRY and CDR2 SYGVKD. The ends lost 11 bases at V and 0 bases at J; junction bases unmatched: 4. This CDR3 is built from 13 residues.

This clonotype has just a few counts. The CDR3 DNA reads TGCAGTGCTCGCTCGGGACTAGCGGTTTTAGAGACCCAGTACTTC. Encoded protein: CSARSGLAVLETQYF. The rearrangement joins TRBV20-1 to TRBJ2-5; the match to TRBD2 covers 11 bases. V lost 5 bases to trimming and J lost 4 bases; unmatched junction nucleotides: 9. The germline V gene has CDR1 DFQATT and CDR2 SNEGSKA (reference sequence). The CDR3 is made up of 15 amino acids.

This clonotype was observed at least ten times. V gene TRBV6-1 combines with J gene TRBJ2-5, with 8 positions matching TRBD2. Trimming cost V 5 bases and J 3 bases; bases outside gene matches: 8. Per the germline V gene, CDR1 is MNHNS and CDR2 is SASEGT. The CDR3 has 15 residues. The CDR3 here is CASSSRPGLEETQYF. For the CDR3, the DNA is TGTGCCAGCAGTAGCCGACCGGGACTAGAAGAGACCCAGTACTTC.

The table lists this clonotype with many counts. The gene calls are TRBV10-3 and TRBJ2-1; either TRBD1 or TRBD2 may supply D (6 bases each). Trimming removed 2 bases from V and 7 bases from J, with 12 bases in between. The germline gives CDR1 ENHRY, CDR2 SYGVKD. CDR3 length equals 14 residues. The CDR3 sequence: CAISEIGGRNEQFF. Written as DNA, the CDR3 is TGTGCCATCAGTGAGATCGGGGGCCGAAATGAGCAGTTCTTC.